This T cell receptor beta chain was observed in a study of T cell repertoires in cytomegalovirus infection. Study background: Recently described HLA-C-restricted plus well-studied HLA-B-restricted CMV epitopes were used. Public TCR beta signatures provided an indication of both CMV infection and a matching HLA type.

This CDR3 is 15 amino acids long. V dropped 4 bases and J dropped 3 bases, with 15 bases sitting between them. Germline V gene lookup returns CDR1 SGHVS and CDR2 FQNEAQ. Ten or more counts support this clonotype. Its antigen is undetermined. One entry per CDR3 protein results from TCRdb running MiXCR on the reads. The profile shows 80,000 to 95,000 distinct CDR3 sequences, approximately 32% of them singletons. Study-wide points: The study found HLA-C-restricted CMV-specific TCR beta clonotypes dominating the ex vivo response.

The receptor was isolated from a human donor in good health (CMV status not recorded). Some clones in this sample may be carry-over from other donors' samples. Sample: CD8+ T cells from cultured PBMCs, taken from culture after CMV antigen stimulation. The rearrangement uses TRBV7-8 and TRBJ1-2, with a weak D call TRBD1 (6 bases). CDR3 nucleotides: TGTGCCAGCAGCTCAGAGCCACAGGGCCACTATGGCTACACCTTC. Translated: CASSSEPQGHYGYTF.